Listed below are T cell receptor beta chains from one sample, sequenced in a study of T cells in Graves' hyperthyroidism and ophthalmopathy. TCRdb itself ran the multiplex PCR reads through MiXCR, one entry per CDR3 protein. The sample holds 250,000 to 300,000 distinct CDR3 sequences; roughly 13% are singletons and the top ten take around 8%. Material: blood. These receptors all stem from a woman aged 35 to 49 with Graves' hyperthyroidism. Each CDR3 is given with its conserved first and last residue. A D gene is named only where the DNA matches it firmly. Expanded clones are given a class, and other clones once, few, many or no size at all.

V	D	J	size	CDR3	DNA
TRBV30	NA	TRBJ2-5	many	CAWMPGTPVGTQYF	TGTGCCTGGATGCCCGGGACTCCTGTGGGGACCCAGTACTTC
TRBV20-1	NA	TRBJ1-3	few	CSARDLTGGNTIYF	TGCAGTGCTAGAGATCTCACTGGGGGAAACACCATATATTTT
TRBV7-9	NA	TRBJ1-1	many	CANSLAWVTGGTEAFF	TGTGCCAACAGCTTAGCGTGGGTGACGGGAGGCACTGAAGCTTTCTTT
TRBV12-3/TRBV12-4	NA	TRBJ2-7	many	CASSWDHSYEQYF	TGTGCCAGCAGTTGGGACCATTCCTACGAGCAGTACTTC
TRBV25-1	TRBD1	TRBJ1-2	few	CASSGAGGDLVYGYTF	TGTGCCAGCAGCGGGGCAGGGGGCGATTTGGTCTATGGCTACACCTTC
TRBV19	TRBD1	TRBJ1-2	NA	CASSIQPGDRWTGYTF	TGTGCCAGTAGTATCCAGCCGGGGGACAGGTGGACTGGCTACACCTTC
TRBV3-1	TRBD1	TRBJ1-1	many	CASSQAGTGAAFF	TGTGCCAGCAGCCAAGCCGGGACAGGGGCTGCTTTCTTT
TRBV7-9	NA	TRBJ2-7	few	CASSLREGGMSGYEQYF	TGTGCCAGCAGCTTGCGGGAAGGGGGGATGTCGGGCTACGAGCAGTACTTC
TRBV7-9	TRBD1	TRBJ1-6	NA	CASSRGQGAMNSPLHF	TGTGCCAGCAGCAGAGGACAGGGGGCGATGAATTCACCCCTCCACTTT
TRBV12-3/TRBV12-4	TRBD2	TRBJ2-5	many	CASSSGLAGAVGQYF	TGTGCCAGCAGTTCAGGACTAGCGGGAGCAGTAGGACAGTACTTC
TRBV7-8	NA	TRBJ2-1	NA	CASSLKRVRGSSYNEQFF	TGTGCCAGCAGCTTAAAAAGGGTGAGGGGGAGCTCCTACAATGAGCAGTTCTTC
TRBV10-3	TRBD2	TRBJ2-3	many	CAISEGTSPRPDTQYF	TGTGCCATCAGTGAGGGGACTAGCCCCCGTCCAGATACGCAGTATTTT
TRBV28	TRBD2	TRBJ2-7	many	CASSLWGSGRDYEQYF	TGTGCCAGCAGTTTATGGGGCAGCGGGAGGGACTACGAGCAGTACTTC
TRBV18	NA	TRBJ1-1	many	CASSPGSPGVKTEAFF	TGTGCCAGCTCACCAGGGTCCCCAGGGGTGAAGACTGAAGCTTTCTTT
TRBV28	NA	TRBJ2-7	NA	CTSSSGTVLRQYF	TGTACCAGCAGTTCCGGGACTGTACTGAGGCAGTACTTC
TRBV3-1	TRBD1	TRBJ1-2	many	CASNPMGQGAVYGYTF	TGTGCCAGCAACCCCATGGGGCAGGGGGCGGTCTATGGCTACACCTTC
TRBV2	NA	TRBJ2-2	many	CASSESGATGELFF	TGTGCCAGCAGTGAATCCGGGGCCACCGGGGAGCTGTTTTTT
TRBV20-1	TRBD2	TRBJ2-5	many	CSARTSLRETQYF	TGCAGTGCTAGGACTAGCCTGCGGGAGACCCAGTACTTC
TRBV2	TRBD1	TRBJ1-3	many	CASRGGGAGNTIYF	TGTGCCAGCAGAGGAGGGGGCGCCGGAAACACCATATATTTT
TRBV15	TRBD1	TRBJ2-1	NA	CATRQGSYNEQFF	TGTGCCACGCGACAGGGTTCCTACAATGAGCAGTTCTTC
TRBV12-5	TRBD1	TRBJ1-5	many	CASGLDRAQNNQPQHF	TGTGCTAGTGGTTTAGACAGGGCCCAAAACAATCAGCCCCAGCATTTT
TRBV20-1	NA	TRBJ2-3	many	CSARTVSDTQYF	TGCAGTGCCAGGACTGTGTCAGATACGCAGTATTTT
TRBV19	NA	TRBJ1-5	few	CASNALGNWGNQPQHF	TGTGCCAGTAATGCTCTAGGAAACTGGGGCAATCAGCCCCAGCATTTT
TRBV2	NA	TRBJ2-1	many	CASRSDSGNEQFF	TGTGCCAGCAGATCCGACAGTGGGAATGAGCAGTTCTTC
TRBV20-1	NA	TRBJ1-1	many	CSASGVGTEAFF	TGCAGTGCTTCAGGGGTGGGAACTGAAGCTTTCTTT
TRBV25-1	NA	TRBJ2-5	many	CASSRGGVQETQYF	TGTGCCAGCAGTAGAGGCGGGGTCCAAGAGACCCAGTACTTC
TRBV28	TRBD1	TRBJ1-2	NA	CASSSGGQGGNGYTF	TGTGCCAGCAGTTCCGGGGGACAGGGCGGGAATGGCTACACCTTC
TRBV6-2/TRBV6-3	NA	TRBJ2-3	many	CASSYSIRVTDTQYF	TGTGCCAGCAGTTACTCGATACGAGTCACAGATACGCAGTATTTT
TRBV20-1	NA	TRBJ1-5	many	CSARERSHSINQPQHF	TGCAGTGCTAGAGAAAGGTCACACAGTATAAATCAGCCCCAGCATTTT
TRBV6-1	TRBD1	TRBJ1-5	many	CASSARTGYSNQPQHF	TGTGCCAGCAGTGCCCGGACAGGGTATAGCAATCAGCCCCAGCATTTT
TRBV7-6	TRBD1	TRBJ2-7	many	CASSSGTDYEQYF	TGTGCCAGCAGCTCCGGGACAGACTACGAGCAGTACTTC
TRBV6-1	TRBD1	TRBJ1-1	many	CASSSLQGAGAEAFF	TGTGCCAGCAGTTCGCTCCAGGGGGCTGGCGCTGAAGCTTTCTTT
TRBV9	NA	TRBJ2-1	once	CASSVVENEQFF	TGTGCCAGCAGCGTAGTAGAGAATGAGCAGTTCTTC
TRBV20-1	NA	TRBJ2-1	many	CSAIRSSYNEQFF	TGCAGTGCTATAAGGAGCTCCTACAATGAGCAGTTCTTC
TRBV2	NA	TRBJ1-1	many	CASSVTENTEAFF	TGTGCCAGCAGTGTCACGGAGAACACTGAAGCTTTCTTT
TRBV5-8	TRBD2	TRBJ2-2	NA	CASSLLPTSGRAVTGELFF	TGTGCCAGCAGCCTGCTCCCGACTAGCGGGAGGGCCGTCACCGGGGAGCTGTTTTTT